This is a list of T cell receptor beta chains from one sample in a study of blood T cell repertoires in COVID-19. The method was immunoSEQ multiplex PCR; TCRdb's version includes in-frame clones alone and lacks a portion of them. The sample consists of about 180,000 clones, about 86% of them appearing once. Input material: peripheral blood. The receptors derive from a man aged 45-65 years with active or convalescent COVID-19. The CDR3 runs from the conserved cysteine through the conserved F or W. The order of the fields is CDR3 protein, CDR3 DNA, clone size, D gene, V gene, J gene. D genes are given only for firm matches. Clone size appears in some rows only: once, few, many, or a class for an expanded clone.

cdr3_aa: CANSVNMEYGYTF
cdr3_nt: TGTGCCAACAGCGTCAACATGGAGTATGGCTACACCTTC
clone_size: once
d_call: NA
v_call: TRBV9
j_call: TRBJ1-2

cdr3_aa: CASSFSAGGSTEAFF
cdr3_nt: TGTGCCAGCAGTTTCTCGGCAGGGGGAAGCACTGAAGCTTTCTTT
clone_size: few
d_call: TRBD1
v_call: TRBV27
j_call: TRBJ1-1

cdr3_aa: CASSPNTPGEQFF
cdr3_nt: TGTGCCAGCAGCCCAAACACACCCGGGGAGCAGTTCTTC
clone_size: NA
d_call: NA
v_call: TRBV7-7
j_call: TRBJ2-1

cdr3_aa: CASSLGQVDSPLHF
cdr3_nt: TGTGCCAGCAGCTTGGGTCAGGTAGACTCACCCCTCCACTTT
clone_size: few
d_call: NA
v_call: TRBV5-4
j_call: TRBJ1-6

cdr3_aa: CASSPGTAYSNQPQHF
cdr3_nt: TGTGCCAGTAGCCCCGGGACAGCATATAGCAATCAGCCCCAGCATTTT
clone_size: NA
d_call: TRBD1
v_call: TRBV19
j_call: TRBJ1-5

cdr3_aa: CASSQDSTGRGSGANVLTF
cdr3_nt: TGCGCCAGCAGCCAAGATTCTACAGGGAGAGGCTCTGGGGCCAACGTCCTGACTTTC
clone_size: once
d_call: NA
v_call: TRBV4-1
j_call: TRBJ2-6

cdr3_aa: CASSLDRMDPQHF
cdr3_nt: TGTGCCAGCAGCTTAGACAGGATGGACCCCCAGCATTTT
clone_size: NA
d_call: NA
v_call: TRBV7-2
j_call: TRBJ1-5

cdr3_aa: CASSSGQVKGNQPQHF
cdr3_nt: TGTGCCAGCAGTTCTGGACAGGTTAAAGGCAATCAGCCCCAGCATTTT
clone_size: NA
d_call: TRBD1
v_call: TRBV6-2/TRBV6-3
j_call: TRBJ1-5

cdr3_aa: CATSDSGLVTDTQYF
cdr3_nt: TGTGCCACCAGTGACTCTGGACTTGTCACAGATACGCAGTATTTT
clone_size: once
d_call: NA
v_call: TRBV24-1
j_call: TRBJ2-3

cdr3_aa: CASSYSSGGRWEQFF
cdr3_nt: TGTGCCAGCAGTTATTCTAGCGGGGGGCGGTGGGAGCAGTTCTTC
clone_size: NA
d_call: TRBD2
v_call: TRBV6-5
j_call: TRBJ2-1